This T cell receptor beta chain derives from a study of blood T cell repertoires in COVID-19. The wider study: There were acute and convalescent COVID-19 samples, and they came from the United States, Italy and Spain.

Comment on this clone: One end of the junction fails to match germline, which may point to a read error.

Using immunoSEQ multiplex PCR, the repertoire was profiled, and TCRdb retains in-frame clones only, with some absent. The table has some 70,000 clones, 88% seen once. CDR1 is SQVTM, CDR2 ANQGSEA, per germline. The CDR3 is 12 residues long. The material sequenced was peripheral blood. The receptor's source is a man between 65 and 79 years old with active or convalescent COVID-19. The V gene is TRBV29-1, the J gene TRBJ1-1; TRBD1 matches 8 bases. The CDR3: CSVGQGNTEAFF. The CDR3 nucleotides are TGCAGCGTCGGACAGGGCAACACCGAAGCTTTCTTT.